This T cell receptor (beta chain) emerged from a study of blood T cell repertoires in COVID-19. Overall study: The United States, Italy and Spain provided the acute and convalescent COVID-19 samples.

The CDR3 has 16 amino acids. The germline V gene encodes CDR1 MNHEY and CDR2 SVGEGT. The junction had 3 bases not matched to a gene; V was cut back by 4 bases and J by 0 bases. Authors' analysis steps: It was from reference gene primer amplification that nucleated cell counts were estimated. Sequencing used immunoSEQ multiplex PCR; TCRdb keeps in-frame clones, though not all of them. The DNA was the basis for D and trimming; V, J and clone size are from that table. This table has more than 350,000 clones, more than 75% appearing once. This TCR came from a woman aged 25-40 years with COVID-19, enrolled during active disease. The chain links TRBV6-2 or TRBV6-3 to TRBJ2-1, with TRBD2 matching over 10 bases. Input material: peripheral blood. DNA for the CDR3: TGTGCCAGCAGTTCGACTAGCGGGTCCTCCTACAATGAGCAGTTCTTC. The encoded protein is CASSSTSGSSYNEQFF.